This paragraph covers one T cell receptor (beta chain) sequence. This clonotype has only a few counts. The antigen it recognizes is unknown. A much larger clonotype is one base distant, so this may be a read error. From the germline V gene, CDR1 is SGHVS and CDR2 is FQNEAQ. Including the terminal cysteine and phenylalanine, the CDR3 comprises 13 residues. The only DNA kept is the CDR3, 39 bases in frame from the first base. For the unsorted PBMC libraries, 2 million PBMCs were stored in RNAlater at -80 degrees C until RNA extraction and were used to generate the libraries. The multiple sclerosis patients were enrolled in a US clinical protocol that used magnetic resonance imaging to evaluate disease progression. Peripheral blood was subjected to Ficoll-Hypaque density gradient centrifugation to isolate PBMCs, which were then cryopreserved in liquid nitrogen. These data come from a study of neurological immune-mediated disorders (dated by TCRdb to the late 2010s). At the level of the whole study: Among the roughly 35 multiple sclerosis patients, approximately 30 had relapsing-remitting MS and 3 had secondary progressive MS. The study compared peripheral blood TCR-beta repertoires of HTLV-I-associated myelopathy (HAM/TSP) patients, multiple sclerosis patients and healthy controls using UMI-based sequencing. Longitudinal samples, technical triplicates and paired sorted CD4+ and CD8+ T-cell subsets, alongside PBMC samples, were included among the approximately 110 TCR-beta libraries. The cohort included 60 to 75 subjects: roughly 15 with HAM/TSP, approximately 35 with multiple sclerosis, and 20 or so healthy controls.

The paper as a whole reports these results and caveats: In a phylogenetic analysis, the repertoires of 18 out of 34 MS patients fell into a single cluster of related CDR3 sequences, pointing to a possible signature at the repertoire level. The MS cluster was not associated with any clinical or MRI features, and the authors stated that larger cohorts are needed. TCR clonal expansion was highest in HAM/TSP patients and lowest in MS patients, with MS patients falling below even healthy controls. No identical CDR3 amino acid sequences were shared among expanded clones across subjects, suggesting private TCR-beta repertoires in all groups.

To synthesize cDNA, template-switch 5'RACE was performed with a primer carrying a 10-nucleotide random unique molecular identifier so that each TCR transcript was tagged. Every sequencing run yielded over 170 million TCR-beta sequences covering 15-18 subjects. The RNeasy kit was used for extraction of total RNA. The KAPA Real-time Library Amplification kit was used to amplify TCR-beta VDJ regions with primers targeting the TCR constant region and the 5'RACE anchor. A first PCR added sample indexes and Illumina adaptors, after which a second PCR increased the library yield. After purification with Ampure beads, the TCR product of roughly 650 bp was size-selected on a 2% E-gel SizeSelection system. Before pooling, libraries had their quality checked on a Bioanalyzer, their concentration measured with Qubit, and their quantity determined with the Kapa Library Quantification kit. Paired-end 2 x 150 bp sequencing of the libraries was performed on an Illumina HiSeq 2500. To increase sequence diversity, about 23-30% phiX was spiked into each library pool. As for how the authors treated the data: Quality-filtered reads were processed with the UMI-based MiGEC pipeline, which removed over 85% of raw TCR sequences during error correction. VDJ genes were aligned to IMGT germline references, and each clonotype was defined by a unique CDR3 amino acid sequence together with V-J genes. VDJtools evaluated clonal expansion, Shannon diversity and CDR3 relatedness (CalcPairwiseDistances, ClusterSamples); CLCbio workbench built phylogenetic trees. Using coefficient-of-variation modelling across technical triplicates, the study counted a clone as expanded if it had at least 8 unique UMIs. TCRdb took the public reads, trimmed them with fastp at Q25, ran MiXCR for clone calling and kept in-frame beta chains. Under each unique CDR3 protein, matching rows form one entry showing the most common genes and DNA. These V and J calls rely on TCRdb rather than the paper's analysis. The sample has approximately 70,000 distinct CDR3 sequences on record, 4.5% to 6% of them singletons. 2% to 2.5% of the sample belongs to the ten largest clones.

Sample: PBMCs. The sequence is built from TRBV7-8 and TRBJ1-6; the D region possibly corresponds to TRBD1 (6 bases align). The sequence was collected from a woman in her seventies with multiple sclerosis. The CDR3 is CASSLGQETPLNF. The sequenced DNA is TGTGCCAGCAGCTTAGGACAGGAGACACCCCTCAACTTT. Reference TRBV7-8 and TRBJ1-6 proteins supply the regions before and after the CDR3; the full variable domain is: GAGVSQSPRYKVAKRGQDVALRCDPISGHVSLFWYQQALGQGPEFLTYFQNEAQLDKSGLPSDRFFAERPEGSVSTLKIQRTQQEDSAVYLCASSLGQETPLNFGNGTRLTVT.